The TCR beta chain described here comes from a study of blood T cell repertoires in COVID-19. This clone showed up just a few times. Trimming cost V 4 bases and J 1 base, with 11 bases left between them. CDR3 length: 15 amino acids. The germline gives CDR1 MGHRA, CDR2 YSYEKL. Some clones are missing from TCRdb's copy, which holds only in-frame ones; the method was immunoSEQ multiplex PCR. The sample has a few hundred thousand clones; roughly 85% are singletons. The TCR originated in a human donor in a cohort sampled during active COVID-19. Sequencing input: peripheral blood. This chain connects TRBV4-1 to TRBJ1-3, with no clear D. As DNA, the CDR3 is TGCGCCAGCAGCCGAGGGTCAGATTCTGGAAACACCATATATTTT. Its protein is CASSRGSDSGNTIYF.